These 12 T cell receptor beta chains originate from one sample sequenced in a study of shared clonotypes between healthy human individuals. The naive CD8 fraction comprised CD45RO-negative cells positively selected for CCR7 and excluded terminally differentiated effector memory CD45RA+ cells. The protocol was immunoSEQ multiplex PCR, while the TCRdb copy is restricted to in-frame clones and leaves out a portion. The repertoire consists of 1.5 million to 2.5 million clones, with roughly 94% occurring once and the leading ten covering approximately 1%. Sequencing was performed on naive CD8+ T cells sorted from blood. These receptors all stem from a man aged 18 to 30 in good health.

This chain uses TRBV4-2 with TRBJ2-7, with 7 bases fitting TRBD2. In germline, CDR1 is LGHNA, CDR2 YNFKEQ. This CDR3 spans 13 amino acids. J lost 3 bases, V lost 4 bases, and 3 bases had no gene match. CDR3 loop: CASSPRGNYEQYF. DNA for the CDR3: TGTGCCAGCAGCCCGCGGGGGAACTACGAGCAGTACTTC.

The chain couples TRBV7-2 to TRBJ1-1, with D unclear. V lost 7 bases to trimming and J lost 1 base, with 10 bases between them. The CDR3 is 13 residues long. CDR1 is SGHTA and CDR2 is FQGNSA in the germline V gene. CDR3 protein: CASNGRENTEAFF. The CDR3 nucleotides are TGTGCCAGCAACGGACGGGAGAACACTGAAGCTTTCTTT.

The chain links TRBV2 to TRBJ2-1, with D hard to call. Germline assignment: CDR1 SNHLY and CDR2 FYNNEI. V shed 7 bases and J shed 10 bases, with 11 bases lying between them. This CDR3 contains 11 residues. The chain's CDR3 is CASNRIGEQFF. CDR3 in DNA: TGTGCCAGCAATCGGATAGGCGAGCAGTTCTTC.

This clone was seen once. The chain employs TRBV6-5 and TRBJ2-1; D gene ambiguous. V lost 6 bases and J 0 bases, leaving 12 bases between the germline ends. Per germline, CDR1 MNHEY and CDR2 SVGAGI. CDR3 length equals 15 residues. The CDR3 loop reads CASSLDSFSYNEQFF. CDR3 bases: TGTGCCAGCAGCCTCGACTCCTTCTCCTACAATGAGCAGTTCTTC.

This clone has a single count. The chain employs TRBV6-1 and TRBJ2-3, with D possibly matching TRBD1 (6 bases). The CDR3 spans 16 residues. CDR1 and CDR2 (germline): MNHNS, SASEGT. The V end was cut by 2 bases, the J end by 0 bases, with 12 bases between. The CDR3 DNA sequence: TGTGCCAGCAGTGAAAAGGACAGATCTAGCACAGATACGCAGTATTTT. It specifies CASSEKDRSSTDTQYF.

The chain is built from TRBV27 and TRBJ2-7; 10 nucleotides align to TRBD1. Germline CDR1 MNHEY, CDR2 SMNVEV (reference sequence). This CDR3 spans 16 amino acids. J lost 2 bases, V lost 4 bases, and 8 bases had no gene match. CDR3 DNA: TGTGCCAGCAGTTCCTGGACAGGGGGTAACCCCTACGAGCAGTACTTC. Translated: CASSSWTGGNPYEQYF.

The V gene is TRBV27, the J gene TRBJ1-2; perhaps TRBD1 as D (6 bases). The CDR3 is made up of 15 amino acids. V dropped 6 bases and J dropped 4 bases, with 18 bases sitting between them. Germline assignment: CDR1 MNHEY and CDR2 SMNVEV (reference sequence). The CDR3 here is CASSPRGASGYGYTF. In nucleotides, the CDR3 is TGTGCCAGCAGCCCTAGGGGGGCTTCGGGCTATGGCTACACCTTC.

The chain recombines TRBV7-9 with TRBJ2-1, with TRBD2 as a possible D gene (5 bases). Germline loops: CDR1 SEHNR, CDR2 FQNEAQ (reference sequence). The CDR3 loop spans 17 amino acids. V lost 5 bases to trimming and J lost 0 bases, with 17 bases between them. Here the CDR3 reads CASSPQGPGFSYNEQFF. CDR3 coding DNA: TGTGCCAGCAGCCCACAAGGGCCGGGGTTCTCCTACAATGAGCAGTTCTTC. The full variable domain, with the rest looked up from reference TRBV7-9 and TRBJ2-1, is DTGVSQNPRHKITKRGQNVTFRCDPISEHNRLYWYRQTLGQGPEFLTYFQNEAQLEKSRLLSDRFSAERPKGSFSTLEIQRTEQGDSAMYLCASSPQGPGFSYNEQFFGPGTRLTVL.

On this clone: Other nucleotide sequences from this sample produce the same CDR3. V gene TRBV9 combines with J gene TRBJ2-7; 10 positions match TRBD1. Trimming at V came to 2 bases and at J to 3 bases, leaving 2 bases not matched to a gene. The CDR3 spans 14 residues. Germline loops: CDR1 SGDLS, CDR2 YYNGEE. CDR3 sequence: CASSVGQGGYEQYF. Written as DNA, the CDR3 is TGTGCCAGCAGCGTCGGACAGGGGGGCTACGAGCAGTACTTC.

Notes on this clone: The junction departs from germline at one end; a sequencing error may be responsible. The chain couples TRBV7-7 to TRBJ2-6, with 8 bases identical to TRBD1. The CDR3 sequence is 16 residues long. The germline V gene encodes CDR1 SSHAT and CDR2 FNYEAQ (reference sequence). CDR3 sequence: CASSPTGGPGANVLTF. CDR3 DNA sequence: TGTGCTAGCAGCCCTACAGGGGGACCTGGGGCCAACGTCCTGACTTTC.

Only a few counts were recorded for this clone. The V call is TRBV10-2, the J call TRBJ1-2; TRBD1 agrees at 7 bases. The CDR3 is 13 residues long. With 4 bases clipped from V and 4 bases from J, the junction kept 3 bases outside the gene matches. Germline CDR1 reads WSHSY; CDR2 reads SAAADI. In DNA, the CDR3 is TGCGCCAGCAGTGGACAGGGCGGCTATGGCTACACCTTC. Translation gives CASSGQGGYGYTF.

V usage is TRBV5-1 and J usage is TRBJ2-2, with 11 bases aligning to TRBD2. Germline V gene sequence: CDR1 SGHRS, CDR2 YFSETQ. The CDR3 spans 17 residues. The junction had 9 bases not matched to a gene; V was cut back by 4 bases and J by 4 bases. The CDR3 here is CASSQPGLAEPTGELFF. Written as DNA, the CDR3 is TGCGCCAGCAGCCAGCCGGGACTAGCGGAACCCACCGGGGAGCTGTTTTTT.